This TCR beta chain was sequenced in a study of T cell responses to AZD1222 COVID-19 vaccine. The overall study: Both about-4-week and about-12-week second-dose recipients were combined. Notes on the study in general: Sampled repertoires all dated from after the peak T cell response. Donors were largely white British and mainly female; clonal diversity was possibly underestimated. Unmutated regions of variants are reportedly targeted by nearly half of spike-specific TCRs.

A note on this clone: Its matching antigen is unknown.

CDR1 and CDR2 (germline): SNHLY, FYNNEI. The CDR3 runs to 17 residues. Losses at the gene ends were 3 bases for V and 0 bases for J; bases not matched to a gene: 5. Using immunoSEQ multiplex PCR, the repertoire was profiled, and TCRdb retains in-frame clones only, with some absent. Among roughly 79,000 clones listed, more than 75% were seen once. This receptor was taken from an adult in good health. V usage is TRBV2 and J usage is TRBJ2-3; 11 bases match TRBD1. Material: peripheral blood, obtained on day 0 of AZD1222 vaccination. CDR3 DNA sequence: TGTGCCAGCAGTGAGGGGACAGGGGGTGTTAGCACAGATACGCAGTATTTT. Translation: CASSEGTGGVSTDTQYF.